This entry concerns a single TCR beta chain. As yet, its antigen is unknown. This sample was taken from a study of Ad26.COV2.S vaccination and SARS-CoV-2 variants. Study details: This donor came from the COV1001 trial of Ad26.COV2.S. Into the muscle, Ad26.COV2.S was dosed once or twice, 56 days apart. Notes on the study in general: People given the vaccine had a wider spike-specific TCR breadth than placebo recipients did. With respect to non-spike TCR breadth, vaccine and placebo recipients were similar.

Germline V gene data show CDR1 as MDHEN and CDR2 as SYDVKM. This CDR3 has 15 amino acids. Trimming left V 6 bases short and J 8 bases short, with 22 bases between. Indicated treatment: approximately 18 received Ad26.COV2.S at low or high dose, single or two shots; several received placebo; per-sample allocation not given. Sampling took place 63 days after the first vaccine or placebo injection. Sequencing was performed with immunoSEQ multiplex PCR; in TCRdb, only in-frame clones are kept and a portion is missing. The repertoire holds some 450,000 clones, with about nine tenths as singletons. The sequence was obtained from a person between 18 and 65 years old who received the Ad26.COV2.S COVID-19 vaccine or a placebo. This specimen was peripheral blood, taken in a trial of Ad26.COV2.S vaccine versus placebo. V gene TRBV28 combines with J gene TRBJ1-2, with a possible D match to TRBD1 (6 bases). CDR3 bases: TGTGCCAGCAGCCCTCCAACCGGGACAACCTCAGGCTACACCTTC. Translated, it gives CASSPPTGTTSGYTF.